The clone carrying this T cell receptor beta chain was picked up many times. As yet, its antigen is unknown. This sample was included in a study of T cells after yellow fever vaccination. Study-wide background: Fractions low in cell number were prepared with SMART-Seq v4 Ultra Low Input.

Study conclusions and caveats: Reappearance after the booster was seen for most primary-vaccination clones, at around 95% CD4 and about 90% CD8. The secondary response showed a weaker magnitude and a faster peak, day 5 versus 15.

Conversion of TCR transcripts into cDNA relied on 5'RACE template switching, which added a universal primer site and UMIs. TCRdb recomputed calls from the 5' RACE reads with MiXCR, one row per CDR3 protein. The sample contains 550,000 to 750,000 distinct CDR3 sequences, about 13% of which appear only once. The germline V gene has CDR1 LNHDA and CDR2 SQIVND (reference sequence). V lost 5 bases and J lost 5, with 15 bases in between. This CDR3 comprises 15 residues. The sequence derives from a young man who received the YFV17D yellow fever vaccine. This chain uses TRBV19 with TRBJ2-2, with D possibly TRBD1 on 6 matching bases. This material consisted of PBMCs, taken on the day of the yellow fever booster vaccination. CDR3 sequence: CASSLQGVTTGELFF. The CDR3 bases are TGTGCCAGTAGTCTACAGGGAGTTACGACCGGGGAGCTGTTTTTT.